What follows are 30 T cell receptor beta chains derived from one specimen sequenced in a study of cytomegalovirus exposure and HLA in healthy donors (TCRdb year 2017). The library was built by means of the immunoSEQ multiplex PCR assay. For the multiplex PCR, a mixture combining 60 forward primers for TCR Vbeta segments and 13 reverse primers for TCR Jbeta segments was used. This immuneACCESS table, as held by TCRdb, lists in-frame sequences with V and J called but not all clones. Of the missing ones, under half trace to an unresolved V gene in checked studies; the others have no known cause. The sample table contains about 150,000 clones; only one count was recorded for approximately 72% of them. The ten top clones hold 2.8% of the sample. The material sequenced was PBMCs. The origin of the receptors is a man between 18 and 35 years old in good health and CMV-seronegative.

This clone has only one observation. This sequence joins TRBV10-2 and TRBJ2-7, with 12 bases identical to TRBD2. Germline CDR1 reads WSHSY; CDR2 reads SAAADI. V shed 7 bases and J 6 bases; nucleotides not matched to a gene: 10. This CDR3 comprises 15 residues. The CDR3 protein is CASTLAGGPSSEQYF. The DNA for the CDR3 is TGCGCCAGCACCCTAGCGGGGGGGCCATCGTCCGAGCAGTACTTC.

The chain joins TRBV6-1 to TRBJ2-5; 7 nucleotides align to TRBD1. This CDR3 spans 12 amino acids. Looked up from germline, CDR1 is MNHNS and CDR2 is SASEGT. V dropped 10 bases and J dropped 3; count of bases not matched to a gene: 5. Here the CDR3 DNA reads TGTGCCACCCAGGGGGATGAAGAGACCCAGTACTTC. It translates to CATQGDEETQYF.

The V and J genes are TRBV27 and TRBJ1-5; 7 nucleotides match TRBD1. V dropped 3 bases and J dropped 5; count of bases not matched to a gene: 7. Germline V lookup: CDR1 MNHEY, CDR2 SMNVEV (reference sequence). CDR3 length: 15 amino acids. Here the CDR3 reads CASSLMIGGDQPQHF. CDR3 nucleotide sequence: TGTGCCAGCAGTTTGATGATAGGGGGCGATCAGCCCCAGCATTTT.

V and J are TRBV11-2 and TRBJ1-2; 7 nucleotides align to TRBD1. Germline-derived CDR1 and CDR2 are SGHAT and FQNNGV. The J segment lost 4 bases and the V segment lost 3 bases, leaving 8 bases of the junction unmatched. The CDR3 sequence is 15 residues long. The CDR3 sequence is CASSLVTGDPYGYTF. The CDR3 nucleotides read TGTGCCAGCAGCTTGGTAACAGGGGACCCCTATGGCTACACCTTC.

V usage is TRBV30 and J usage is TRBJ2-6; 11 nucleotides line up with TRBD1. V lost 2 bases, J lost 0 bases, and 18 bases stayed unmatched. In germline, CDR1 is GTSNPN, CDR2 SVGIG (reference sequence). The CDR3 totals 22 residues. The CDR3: CAWSFGQGAIPVTSSGANVLTF. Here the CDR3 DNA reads TGTGCCTGGAGTTTCGGACAGGGGGCGATTCCCGTAACCAGCTCTGGGGCCAACGTCCTGACTTTC.

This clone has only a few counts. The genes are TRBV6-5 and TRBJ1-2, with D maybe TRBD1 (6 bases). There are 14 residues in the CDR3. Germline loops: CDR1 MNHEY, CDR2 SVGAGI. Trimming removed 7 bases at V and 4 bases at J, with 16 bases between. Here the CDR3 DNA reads TGTGCCAGCAACTCTCAAGGGGGGGGCTATGGCTACACCTTC. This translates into CASNSQGGGYGYTF.

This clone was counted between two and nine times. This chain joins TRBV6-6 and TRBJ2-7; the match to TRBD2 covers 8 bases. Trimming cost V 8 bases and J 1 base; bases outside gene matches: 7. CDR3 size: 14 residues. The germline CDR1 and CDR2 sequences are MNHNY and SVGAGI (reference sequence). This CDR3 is CASGSRGGSYEQYF. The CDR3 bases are TGTGCCAGCGGATCCCGGGGGGGGTCCTACGAGCAGTACTTC.

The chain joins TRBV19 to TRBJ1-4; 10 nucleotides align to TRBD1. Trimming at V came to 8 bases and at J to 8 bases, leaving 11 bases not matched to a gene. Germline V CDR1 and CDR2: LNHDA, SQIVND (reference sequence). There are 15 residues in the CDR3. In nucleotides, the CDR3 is TGTGCCAGTGGACCCGGGACAGGGGTTTACGAAAAACTGTTTTTT. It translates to CASGPGTGVYEKLFF. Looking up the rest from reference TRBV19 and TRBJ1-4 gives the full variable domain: DGGITQSPKYLFRKEGQNVTLSCEQNLNHDAMYWYRQDPGQGLRLIYYSQIVNDFQKGDIAEGYSVSREKKESFPLTVTSAQKNPTAFYLCASGPGTGVYEKLFFGSGTQLSVL.

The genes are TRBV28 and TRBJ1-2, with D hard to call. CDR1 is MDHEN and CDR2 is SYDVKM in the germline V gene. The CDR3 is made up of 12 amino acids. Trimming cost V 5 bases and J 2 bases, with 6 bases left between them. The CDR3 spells CASSILNYGYTF. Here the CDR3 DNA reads TGTGCCAGCAGTATTCTCAACTATGGCTACACCTTC.

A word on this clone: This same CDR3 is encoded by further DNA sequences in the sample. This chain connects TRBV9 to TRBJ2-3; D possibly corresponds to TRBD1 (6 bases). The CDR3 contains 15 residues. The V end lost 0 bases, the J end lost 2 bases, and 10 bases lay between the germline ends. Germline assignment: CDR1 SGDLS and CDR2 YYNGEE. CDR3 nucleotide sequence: TGTGCCAGCAGCGTAGAAGGGACATCCACAGATACGCAGTATTTT. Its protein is CASSVEGTSTDTQYF.

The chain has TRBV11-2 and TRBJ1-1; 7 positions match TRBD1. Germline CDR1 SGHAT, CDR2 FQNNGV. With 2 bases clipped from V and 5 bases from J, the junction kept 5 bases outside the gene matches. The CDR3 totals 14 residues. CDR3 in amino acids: CASSLRQGKTEAFF. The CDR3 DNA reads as TGTGCCAGCAGCTTAAGACAGGGTAAGACTGAAGCTTTCTTT.

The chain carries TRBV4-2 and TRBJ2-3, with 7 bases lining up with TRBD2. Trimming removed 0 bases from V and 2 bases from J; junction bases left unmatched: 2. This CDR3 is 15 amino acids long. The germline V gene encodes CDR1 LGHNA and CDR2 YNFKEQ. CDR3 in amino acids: CASSQEGRDTDTQYF. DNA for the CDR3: TGTGCCAGCAGCCAAGAGGGGAGGGACACAGATACGCAGTATTTT.

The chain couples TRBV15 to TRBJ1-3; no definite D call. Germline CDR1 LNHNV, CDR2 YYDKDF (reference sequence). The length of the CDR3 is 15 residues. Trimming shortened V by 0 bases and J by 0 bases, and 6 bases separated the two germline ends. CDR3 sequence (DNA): TGTGCCACCAGCAGAGATCGGTACTCTGGAAACACCATATATTTT. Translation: CATSRDRYSGNTIYF.

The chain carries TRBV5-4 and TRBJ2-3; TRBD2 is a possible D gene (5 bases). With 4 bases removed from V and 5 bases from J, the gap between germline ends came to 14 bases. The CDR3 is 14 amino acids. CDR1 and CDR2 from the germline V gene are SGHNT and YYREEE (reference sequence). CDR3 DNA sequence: TGTGCCAGCAGCGACGCCAGAGGGAGAGATACGCAGTATTTT. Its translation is CASSDARGRDTQYF. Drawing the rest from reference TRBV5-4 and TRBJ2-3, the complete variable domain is ETGVTQSPTHLIKTRGQQVTLRCSSQSGHNTVSWYQQALGQGPQFIFQYYREEENGRGNFPPRFSGLQFPNYSSELNVNALELDDSALYLCASSDARGRDTQYFGPGTRLTVL.

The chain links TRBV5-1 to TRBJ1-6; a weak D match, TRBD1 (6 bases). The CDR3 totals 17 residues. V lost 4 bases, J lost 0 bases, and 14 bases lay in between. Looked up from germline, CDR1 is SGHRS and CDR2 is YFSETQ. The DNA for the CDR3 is TGCGCCAGCAGCCCAGGGACATCCAGCTCCTATAATTCACCCCTCCACTTT. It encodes CASSPGTSSSYNSPLHF.

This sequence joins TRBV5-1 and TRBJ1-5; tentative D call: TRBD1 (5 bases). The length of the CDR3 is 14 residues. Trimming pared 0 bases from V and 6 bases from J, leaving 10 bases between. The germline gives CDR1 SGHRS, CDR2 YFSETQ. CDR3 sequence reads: CASSLEGTGQPQHF. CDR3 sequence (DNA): TGCGCCAGCAGCTTGGAGGGGACTGGTCAGCCCCAGCATTTT. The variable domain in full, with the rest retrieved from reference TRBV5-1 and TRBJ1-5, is KAGVTQTPRYLIKTRGQQVTLSCSPISGHRSVSWYQQTPGQGLQFLFEYFSETQRNKGNFPGRFSGRQFSNSRSEMNVSTLELGDSALYLCASSLEGTGQPQHFGDGTRLSIL.

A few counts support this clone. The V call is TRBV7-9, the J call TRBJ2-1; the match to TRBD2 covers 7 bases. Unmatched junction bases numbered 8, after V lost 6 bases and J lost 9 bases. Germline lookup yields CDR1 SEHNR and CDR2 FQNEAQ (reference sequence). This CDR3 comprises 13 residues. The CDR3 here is CASSYTREGEQFF. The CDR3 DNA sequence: TGTGCCAGCAGTTATACGAGGGAGGGTGAGCAGTTCTTC.

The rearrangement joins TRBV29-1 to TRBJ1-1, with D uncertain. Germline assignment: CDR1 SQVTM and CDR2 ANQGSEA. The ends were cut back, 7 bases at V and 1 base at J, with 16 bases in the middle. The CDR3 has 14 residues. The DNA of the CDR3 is TGCAGCGCCGCCGAACCGACTCCGAACACTGAAGCTTTCTTT. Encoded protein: CSAAEPTPNTEAFF.

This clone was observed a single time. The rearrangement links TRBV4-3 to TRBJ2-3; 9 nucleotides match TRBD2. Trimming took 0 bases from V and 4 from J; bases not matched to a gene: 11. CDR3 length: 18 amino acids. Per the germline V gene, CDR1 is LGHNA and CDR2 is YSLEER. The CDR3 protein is CASSQDFVAGGPADTQYF. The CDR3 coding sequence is TGCGCCAGCAGCCAAGATTTTGTCGCGGGGGGGCCCGCAGATACGCAGTATTTT.

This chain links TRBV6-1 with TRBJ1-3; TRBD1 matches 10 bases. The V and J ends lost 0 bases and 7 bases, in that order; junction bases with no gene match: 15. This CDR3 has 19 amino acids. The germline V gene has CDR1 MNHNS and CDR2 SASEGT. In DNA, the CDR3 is TGTGCCAGCAGTGAAGCCCCCCCGAACCTCCGGGACAGGGGCAACACCATATATTTT. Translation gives CASSEAPPNLRDRGNTIYF.

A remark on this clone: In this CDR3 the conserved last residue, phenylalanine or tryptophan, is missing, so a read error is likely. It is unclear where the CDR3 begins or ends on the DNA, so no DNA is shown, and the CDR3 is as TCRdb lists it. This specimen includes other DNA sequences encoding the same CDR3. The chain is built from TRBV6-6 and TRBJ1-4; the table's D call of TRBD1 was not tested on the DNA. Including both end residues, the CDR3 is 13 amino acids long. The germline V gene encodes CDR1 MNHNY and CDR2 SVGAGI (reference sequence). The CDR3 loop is CASSHIQGRPGFS.

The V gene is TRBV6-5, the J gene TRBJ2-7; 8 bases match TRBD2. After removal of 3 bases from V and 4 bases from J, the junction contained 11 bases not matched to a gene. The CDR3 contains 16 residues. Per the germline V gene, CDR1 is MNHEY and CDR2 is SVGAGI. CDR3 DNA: TGTGCCAGCAGTTATCGGGGGGGGGCCTCTTGGTACGAGCAGTACGTC. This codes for CASSYRGGASWYEQYV.

The CDR3 protein is CASSTLPRDEQFF. As DNA, the CDR3 is TGTGCCAGCAGCACACTCCCCAGGGATGAGCAGTTCTTC. The gene calls are TRBV7-3 and TRBJ2-1; the D gene is possibly TRBD1 (5 bases). The V end was cut by 5 bases, the J end by 8 bases, with 13 bases between. CDR3 length: 13 residues. Germline lookup yields CDR1 SGHTA and CDR2 FQGTGA.

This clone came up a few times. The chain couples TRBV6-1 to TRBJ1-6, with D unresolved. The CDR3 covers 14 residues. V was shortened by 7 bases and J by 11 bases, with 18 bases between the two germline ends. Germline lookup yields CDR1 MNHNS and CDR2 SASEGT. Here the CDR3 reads CASTGPRTPPPLHF. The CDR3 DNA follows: TGTGCCAGCACTGGGCCGCGGACTCCCCCACCCCTCCACTTT.

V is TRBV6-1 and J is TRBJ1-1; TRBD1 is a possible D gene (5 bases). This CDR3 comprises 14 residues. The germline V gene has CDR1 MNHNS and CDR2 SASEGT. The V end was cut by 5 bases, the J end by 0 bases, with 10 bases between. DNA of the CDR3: TGTGCCAGCAGTTTATCGGGGGTGAACACTGAAGCTTTCTTT. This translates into CASSLSGVNTEAFF.

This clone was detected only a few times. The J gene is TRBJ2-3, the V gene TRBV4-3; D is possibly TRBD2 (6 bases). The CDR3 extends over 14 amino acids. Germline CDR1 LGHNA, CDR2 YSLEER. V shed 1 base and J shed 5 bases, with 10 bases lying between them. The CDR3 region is CASSQVLGGDTQYF. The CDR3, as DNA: TGCGCCAGCAGCCAAGTCCTCGGGGGAGATACGCAGTATTTT.

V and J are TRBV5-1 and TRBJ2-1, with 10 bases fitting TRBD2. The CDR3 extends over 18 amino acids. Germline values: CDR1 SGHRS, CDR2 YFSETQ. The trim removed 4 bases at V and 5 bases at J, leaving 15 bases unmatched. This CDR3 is CASSRRVAGGRINNEQFF. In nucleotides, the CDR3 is TGCGCCAGCAGCCGGAGGGTAGCGGGGGGCCGAATCAACAATGAGCAGTTCTTC.

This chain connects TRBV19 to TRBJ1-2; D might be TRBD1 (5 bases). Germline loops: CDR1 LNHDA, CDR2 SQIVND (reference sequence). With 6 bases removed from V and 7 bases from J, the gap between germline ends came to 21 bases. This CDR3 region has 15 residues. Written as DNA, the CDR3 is TGTGCCAGTAGAGGGGCGGAGGGCCTGGGAGGTGGCTACACCTTC. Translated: CASRGAEGLGGGYTF.

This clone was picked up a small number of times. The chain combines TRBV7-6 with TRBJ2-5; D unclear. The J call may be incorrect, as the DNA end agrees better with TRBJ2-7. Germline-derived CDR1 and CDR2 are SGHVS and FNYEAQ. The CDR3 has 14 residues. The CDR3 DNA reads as TGTGCCAGCAGCTTCATCGGCGCAGGCTACGAGCAGTACTTC. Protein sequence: CASSFIGAGYEQYF.

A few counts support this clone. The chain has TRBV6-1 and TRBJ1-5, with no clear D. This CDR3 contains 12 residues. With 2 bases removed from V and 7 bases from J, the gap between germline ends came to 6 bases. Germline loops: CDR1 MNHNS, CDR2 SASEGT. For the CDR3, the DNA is TGTGCCAGCAGTGAATCTTTCCAGCCCCAGCATTTT. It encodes CASSESFQPQHF.